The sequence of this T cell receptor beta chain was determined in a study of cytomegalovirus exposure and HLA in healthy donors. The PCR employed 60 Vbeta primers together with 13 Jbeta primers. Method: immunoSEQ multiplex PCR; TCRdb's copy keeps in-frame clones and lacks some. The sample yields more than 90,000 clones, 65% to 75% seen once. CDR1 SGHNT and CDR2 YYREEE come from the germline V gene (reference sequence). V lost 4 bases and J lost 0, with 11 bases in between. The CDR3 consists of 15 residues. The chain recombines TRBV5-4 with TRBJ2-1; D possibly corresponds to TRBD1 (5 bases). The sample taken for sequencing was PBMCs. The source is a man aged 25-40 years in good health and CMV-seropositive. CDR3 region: CASSPDTSSYNEQFF. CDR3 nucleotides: TGTGCCAGCAGCCCGGACACCAGCTCCTACAATGAGCAGTTCTTC.